The present T cell receptor beta chain was sequenced within a study of blood T cell repertoires in COVID-19. Study overall: COVID-19 samples from acute and convalescent phases originated in the United States, Italy and Spain.

The germline V gene encodes CDR1 KGHSH and CDR2 LQKENI. The CDR3 length is 16 residues. With V trimmed by 6 bases and J by 6 bases, 15 bases remained unmatched. Original processing methods: By means of reference gene primer amplification, nucleated cell counts were estimated. Assay used: immunoSEQ multiplex PCR; TCRdb lists only in-frame clones, some missing. The V and J calls and clone size come from that table; D and trimming were worked out from the DNA. The table lists tens of thousands of clones, nearly 90% of them singletons, with approximately 3.6% in the top ten. This rearrangement joins TRBV18 to TRBJ1-1, with 8 bases fitting TRBD1. The TCR sequence derives from an older man with acute or convalescent COVID-19. The sequenced material came from peripheral blood. The CDR3 is CASSSGTGYKGAEAFF. The DNA of the CDR3 is TGTGCCAGCTCCTCCGGGACAGGCTATAAGGGGGCTGAAGCTTTCTTT.